Below, one TCR beta chain is given with its context. The data were obtained in a study of T-cell reconstitution after alpha-beta-depleted transplantation in children. V was pared by 6 bases and J by 0 bases, with 12 bases between. Germline CDR1 reads DFQATT; CDR2 reads SNEGSKA (reference sequence). There are 14 residues in the CDR3. It was with unique molecular identifiers that the TCRbeta library was prepared. A single record per CDR3 protein comes from TCRdb applying MiXCR to the PCR reads. Of about 500,000 distinct CDR3 sequences in the sample, about 31% were seen once. The receptor comes from a human donor who donated a stem cell graft to a child with aplastic anemia. The gene calls are TRBV20-1 and TRBJ1-3; D gene uncertain. The material sequenced was PBMCs from the stem cell graft donor, taken from the stem cell graft. The CDR3 coding sequence is TGCAGTGCCTTGTCCTACGTCTCTGGAAACACCATATATTTT. This translates into CSALSYVSGNTIYF.